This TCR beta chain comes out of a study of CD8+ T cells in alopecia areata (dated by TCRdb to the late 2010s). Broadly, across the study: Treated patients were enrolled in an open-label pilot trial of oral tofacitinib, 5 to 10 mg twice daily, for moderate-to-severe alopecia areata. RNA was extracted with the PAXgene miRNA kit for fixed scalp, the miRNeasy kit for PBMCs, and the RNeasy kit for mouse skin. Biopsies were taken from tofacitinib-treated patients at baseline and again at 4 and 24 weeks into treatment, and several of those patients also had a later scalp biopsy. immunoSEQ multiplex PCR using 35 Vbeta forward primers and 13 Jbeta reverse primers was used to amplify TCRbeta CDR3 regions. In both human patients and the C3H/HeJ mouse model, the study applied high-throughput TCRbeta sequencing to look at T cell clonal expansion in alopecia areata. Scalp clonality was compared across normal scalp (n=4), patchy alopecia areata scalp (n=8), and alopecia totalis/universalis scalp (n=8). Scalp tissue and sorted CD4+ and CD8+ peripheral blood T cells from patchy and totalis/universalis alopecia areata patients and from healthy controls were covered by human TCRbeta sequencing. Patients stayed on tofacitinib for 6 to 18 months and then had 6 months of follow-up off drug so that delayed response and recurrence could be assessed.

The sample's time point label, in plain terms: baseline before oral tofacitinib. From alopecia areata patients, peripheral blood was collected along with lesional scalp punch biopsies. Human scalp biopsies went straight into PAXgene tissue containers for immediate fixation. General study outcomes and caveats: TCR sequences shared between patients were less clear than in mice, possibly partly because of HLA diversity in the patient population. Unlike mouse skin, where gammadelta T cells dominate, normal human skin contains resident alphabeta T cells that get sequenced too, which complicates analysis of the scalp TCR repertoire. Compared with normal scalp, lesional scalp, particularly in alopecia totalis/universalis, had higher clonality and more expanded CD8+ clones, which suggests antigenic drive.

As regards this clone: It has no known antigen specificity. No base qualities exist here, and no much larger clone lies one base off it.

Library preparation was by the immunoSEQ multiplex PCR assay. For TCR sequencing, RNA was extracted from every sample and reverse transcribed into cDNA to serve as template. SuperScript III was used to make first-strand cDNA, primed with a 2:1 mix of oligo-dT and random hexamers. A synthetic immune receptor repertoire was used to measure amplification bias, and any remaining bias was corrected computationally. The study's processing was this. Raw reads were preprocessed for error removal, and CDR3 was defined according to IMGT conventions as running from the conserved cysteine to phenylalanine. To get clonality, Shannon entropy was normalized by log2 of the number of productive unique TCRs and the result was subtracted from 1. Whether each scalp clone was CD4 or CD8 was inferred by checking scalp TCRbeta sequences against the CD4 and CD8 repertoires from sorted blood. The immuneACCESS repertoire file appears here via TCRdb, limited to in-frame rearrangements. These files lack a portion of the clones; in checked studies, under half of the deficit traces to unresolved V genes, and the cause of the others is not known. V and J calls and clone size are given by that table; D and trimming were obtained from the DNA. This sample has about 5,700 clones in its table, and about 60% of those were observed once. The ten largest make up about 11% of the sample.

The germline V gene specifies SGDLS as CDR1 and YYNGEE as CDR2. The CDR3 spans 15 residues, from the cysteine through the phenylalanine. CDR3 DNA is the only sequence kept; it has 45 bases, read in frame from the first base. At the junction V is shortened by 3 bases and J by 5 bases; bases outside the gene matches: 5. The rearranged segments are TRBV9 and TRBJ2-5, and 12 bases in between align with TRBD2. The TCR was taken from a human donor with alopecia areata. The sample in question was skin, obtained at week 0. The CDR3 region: CASSASGGARETQYF. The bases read TGTGCCAGCAGCGCTAGCGGGGGGGCCAGGGAGACCCAGTACTTC.